Sequencing of this TCR beta chain was carried out in a study of human thymus T cells. Assay: immunoSEQ multiplex PCR; the TCRdb copy retains only in-frame clones and omits some. The sample has some 57,000 clones, roughly 94% seen once. Healthy Finnish infants undergoing corrective surgery for congenital heart defects provided the donor material. Only four of the eight donors provided a 0.5-1 mL blood sample. Blood DNA came from all available leukocytes, not a fixed cell number. Study-wide findings and caveats: Gene usage (both V and J) appeared biased in thymic and blood repertoires.

Notes on this clone: The antigen is undetermined.

The TCR comes from a boy younger than two with a congenital heart defect but otherwise immunologically healthy. Sequencing was done on a sample of blood.

As DNA, the CDR3 is TGTGCCAGCTTCAAGATGACAGGGGCCGTTTCCTACGAGCAGTACTTC. Its translation: CASFKMTGAVSYEQYF. The V and J genes are TRBV27 and TRBJ2-7; 8 positions match TRBD1. The V and J ends lost 8 bases and 1 base, in that order; junction bases with no gene match: 13. Germline assignment: CDR1 MNHEY and CDR2 SMNVEV (reference sequence). This CDR3 spans 16 amino acids.